The sequence of this T cell receptor (beta chain) was determined in a study of cytomegalovirus exposure and HLA in healthy donors. Overall study results and limits: It was in a later analysis that TCR association rates were seen to vary by HLA locus, highest for DRB1 and lowest for HLA-C.

The CDR3 covers 13 residues. Germline loops: CDR1 SGHTA, CDR2 FQGNSA. The V gene lost 2 bases and the J gene lost 4 bases, with 8 bases spanning the gap. Worth noting for this clone: No antigen is known for it.

The study ran its PCR with 60 Vbeta and 13 Jbeta primers. In the source study's methods: Counted up in a later analysis, unique TCR beta chains came to some 82 million, with around 12 million shared. Sequenced by immunoSEQ multiplex PCR; TCRdb stores in-frame clones only, minus some. Clone size and the V and J calls come from that table; the DNA yielded D and trimming. Here the sample spans 150,000 or so clones, roughly 85% being singletons. The chain uses TRBV7-2 and TRBJ2-5, with D possibly matching TRBD1 (5 bases). The material sequenced was PBMCs. The TCR sequence derives from a woman between 50 and 59 years old in good health and CMV-seropositive. CDR3 DNA: TGTGCCAGCAGCTTATCAGGGATAGAGACCCAGTACTTC. Protein: CASSLSGIETQYF.